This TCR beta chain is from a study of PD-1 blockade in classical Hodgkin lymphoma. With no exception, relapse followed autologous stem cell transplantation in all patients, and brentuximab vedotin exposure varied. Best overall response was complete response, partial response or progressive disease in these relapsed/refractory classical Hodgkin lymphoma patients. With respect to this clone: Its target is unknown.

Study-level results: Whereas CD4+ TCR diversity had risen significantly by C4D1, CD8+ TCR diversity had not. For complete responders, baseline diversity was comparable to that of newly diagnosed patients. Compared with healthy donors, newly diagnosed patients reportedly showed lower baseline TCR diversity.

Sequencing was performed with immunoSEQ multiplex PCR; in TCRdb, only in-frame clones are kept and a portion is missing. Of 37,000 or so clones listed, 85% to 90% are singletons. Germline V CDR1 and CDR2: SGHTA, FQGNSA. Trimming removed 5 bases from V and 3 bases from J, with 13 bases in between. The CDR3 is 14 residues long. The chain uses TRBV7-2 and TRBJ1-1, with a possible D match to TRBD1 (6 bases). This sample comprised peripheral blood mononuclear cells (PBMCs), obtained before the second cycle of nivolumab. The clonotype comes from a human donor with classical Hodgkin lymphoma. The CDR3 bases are TGTGCCAGCAGCCAAGGGGGTGGGTACACTGAAGCTTTCTTT. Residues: CASSQGGGYTEAFF.